This TCR beta chain was captured by sequencing in a study of shared clonotypes between healthy human individuals. Everyone who donated was a Caucasian adult who lived in Nashville, Tennessee. CDR3 length equals 16 residues. V dropped 6 bases and J dropped 7; count of bases not matched to a gene: 11. The germline V gene has CDR1 KGHSH and CDR2 LQKENI. Sorted-subset replicate PCRs used 200 ng DNA, approximately 33,000 T cell genomes. TCRdb keeps only in-frame clones here, not all; method: immunoSEQ multiplex PCR. The top ten hold about 1% of the sample, which has about 1.4 million clones, roughly 96% seen once. Worth noting for this clone: As yet, its antigen is unknown.

Study findings and constraints: Clonotypes not shared had lower generation probabilities than those common to all four donors.

Input material: naive CD4+ T cells sorted from blood. Stated subset: CD45RA+ positively selected. The J gene is TRBJ2-2, the V gene TRBV18; the match to TRBD2 covers 10 bases. The receptor's source is a man younger than 40 in good health. CDR3 in DNA: TGTGCCAGCTCCCAGCGGGAGGGCCTTCTTGGCGGGGAGCTGTTTTTT. It translates to CASSQREGLLGGELFF.